One and the same sample provided the 10 T cell receptor beta chains below, sequenced in a study of blood T cell repertoires in COVID-19. Libraries were prepared by immunoSEQ multiplex PCR; TCRdb keeps only in-frame clonotypes and omits some of them. The data show roughly 400,000 clones, 88% seen once. The sequenced sample was PBMCs or T cells enriched from blood (not recorded which). All receptors come from a young woman who had been exposed to COVID-19.

A single count supports this clone. This sequence joins TRBV2 and TRBJ2-5; maybe TRBD2 (7 bases). The CDR3 extends over 14 amino acids. The V gene's germline CDR1 is SNHLY and CDR2 FYNNEI. Trimming shortened V by 8 bases and J by 5 bases, and 18 bases separated the two germline ends. The CDR3 bases are TGTGCCAGCTCTTGGGGGGGCGGAGGGGAGACCCAGTACTTC. This encodes CASSWGGGGETQYF.

This chain's CDR3 is CASSPDQRVAGELFF. The CDR3 coding sequence is TGTGCCAGCAGTCCCGATCAGCGGGTGGCCGGGGAGCTGTTTTTT. The chain joins TRBV28 to TRBJ2-2; D perhaps matches TRBD2 (6 bases). From germline, CDR1 is MDHEN and CDR2 SYDVKM. The CDR3 loop spans 15 amino acids. V was cut by 5 bases and J by 6 bases, with 16 bases left in between.

The chain uses TRBV14 and TRBJ2-1; D is perhaps TRBD2 (5 bases). This CDR3 spans 15 amino acids. Germline values: CDR1 SGHDN, CDR2 FVKESK. The ends were cut back, 4 bases at V and 0 bases at J, with 10 bases in the middle. The chain's CDR3 is CASSPMRVSYNEQFF. In nucleotides, the CDR3 is TGTGCCAGCAGCCCGATGAGGGTCTCCTACAATGAGCAGTTCTTC.

This chain joins TRBV15 and TRBJ1-2; possible D gene TRBD1, 6 bases. V lost 6 bases, J lost 4 bases, and 21 bases lay in between. Germline lookup yields CDR1 LNHNV and CDR2 YYDKDF (reference sequence). The CDR3 consists of 16 residues. In nucleotides, the CDR3 is TGTGCCACCAGTACGCTCAGTGTTGGGGGCGGCTATGGCTACACCTTC. Amino acids: CATSTLSVGGGYGYTF.

V usage is TRBV3-1 (or the pseudogene TRBV3-2) and J usage is TRBJ1-5, with 9 bases identical to TRBD1. The CDR3 loop spans 15 amino acids. The germline V gene encodes CDR1 LGHDT and CDR2 YNNKEL (reference sequence). Losses at the gene ends were 4 bases for V and 0 bases for J; bases not matched to a gene: 1. CDR3 in DNA: TGTGCCAGCAGCCCGGGACAGGGTAGCAATCAGCCCCAGCATTTT. It translates to CASSPGQGSNQPQHF.

The chain employs TRBV9 and TRBJ2-3; D possibly corresponds to TRBD2 (5 bases). This CDR3 is built from 15 residues. The germline V gene encodes CDR1 SGDLS and CDR2 YYNGEE. V lost 1 base and J 0 bases, leaving 9 bases between the germline ends. The DNA for the CDR3 is TGTGCCAGCAGCGTATCGGGGTCTAGCACAGATACGCAGTATTTT. Translating gives CASSVSGSSTDTQYF.

The chain is built from TRBV11-2 and TRBJ2-3; 7 bases are a match to TRBD2. From germline, CDR1 is SGHAT and CDR2 FQNNGV. With V trimmed by 5 bases and J by 2 bases, 7 bases remained unmatched. The CDR3 runs 15 residues. In nucleotides, the CDR3 is TGTGCCAGCAGCCAAGGGAGGGTTTTCACAGATACGCAGTATTTT. Amino acids: CASSQGRVFTDTQYF.

As DNA, the CDR3 is TGTGCCAGCTCACTCCAACTAGCGGGGAGCTCCTACAATGAGCAGTTCTTC. It encodes CASSLQLAGSSYNEQFF. This chain uses TRBV18 with TRBJ2-1; TRBD2 aligns across 10 bases. J was trimmed by 0 bases and V by 4 bases; bases with no gene match: 6. The CDR3 extends over 17 amino acids. CDR1 and CDR2 (germline): KGHSH, LQKENI.

The count of this clone is one. The chain uses TRBV11-1 and TRBJ1-2; 11 bases line up with TRBD1. The CDR3 extends over 14 amino acids. Unmatched junction bases numbered 3, after V lost 4 bases and J lost 5 bases. Germline V CDR1 and CDR2: SGHAT, FQDESV (reference sequence). The CDR3 DNA sequence: TGTGCCAGCAGCTGGACAGGGGGCGAATATGGCTACACCTTC. Residues: CASSWTGGEYGYTF. Combining the CDR3 with reference TRBV11-1 and TRBJ1-2 gives the whole variable domain EAEVAQSPRYKITEKSQAVAFWCDPISGHATLYWYRQILGQGPELLVQFQDESVVDDSQLPKDRFSAERLKGVDSTLKIQPAELGDSAMYLCASSWTGGEYGYTFGSGTRLTVV.

This clone has only one observation. The chain couples TRBV28 to TRBJ1-6, with TRBD1 matching over 7 bases. The CDR3 is 19 amino acids. Losses at the gene ends were 1 base for V and 0 bases for J; bases not matched to a gene: 9. Germline loops: CDR1 MDHEN, CDR2 SYDVKM. DNA of the CDR3: TGTGCCAGCAGTTTATCCTACAGGGGCTCGGGCTCCTATAATTCACCCCTCCACTTT. This codes for CASSLSYRGSGSYNSPLHF.